These 26 T cell receptor beta chains originate from one sample sequenced in a study of STAT3 mutations in large granular lymphocyte leukemia. Study results and limitations: In T-cell large granular lymphocyte leukemia, about half of patients showed multiple immunodominant subclonotypes.

What these receptors recognize is not known. Sequencing used immunoSEQ multiplex PCR; TCRdb keeps in-frame clones, though not all of them. This table has about 5,700 clones, around four fifths appearing once. Sequencing was done on a sample of peripheral blood mononuclear cells. These TCRs come from a man aged 40-50 years with T-cell large granular lymphocyte leukemia. Some clones in this sample may be carry-over from other donors' samples.

This sequence joins TRBV9 and TRBJ2-3; D call uncertain. Trimming removed 3 bases at V and 3 bases at J, with 5 bases between. CDR1 is SGDLS, CDR2 YYNGEE, per germline. CDR3 length: 12 residues. The CDR3 DNA is TGTGCCAGCAGCGCATCTACAGATACGCAGTATTTT. Residues: CASSASTDTQYF.

The gene calls are TRBV19 and TRBJ1-2, with 8 bases matching TRBD1. This CDR3 comprises 14 residues. Looked up from germline, CDR1 is LNHDA and CDR2 is SQIVND (reference sequence). Unmatched junction bases numbered 8, after V lost 8 bases and J lost 3 bases. CDR3 bases: TGTGCCAGTGTCACAGGGGGGGCCGACTATGGCTACACCTTC. Translated: CASVTGGADYGYTF.

The rearrangement joins TRBV19 to TRBJ1-5; D is unresolved. Germline V CDR1 and CDR2: LNHDA, SQIVND (reference sequence). V was trimmed by 3 bases and J by 0 bases, leaving 9 bases between them. The CDR3 spans 15 residues. CDR3 DNA: TGTGCCAGTAGTATCGGTAGAGATAGCAATCAGCCCCAGCATTTT. This gives the protein CASSIGRDSNQPQHF.

By its share, this clone is medium-sized (0.01 to 0.1%). The chain is built from TRBV4-1 and TRBJ1-5, with D perhaps TRBD1 (5 bases). The CDR3 spans 14 residues. The V end was cut by 3 bases, the J end by 7 bases, with 13 bases between. CDR1 is MGHRA, CDR2 YSYEKL, per germline. The CDR3 is CASSQGLGGQPQHF. Here the CDR3 DNA reads TGCGCCAGCAGCCAGGGGCTCGGAGGGCAGCCCCAGCATTTT.

The V and J genes are TRBV30 and TRBJ2-4; D is unresolved. V lost 1 base and J lost 0, with 10 bases in between. CDR3 length: 15 residues. From germline, CDR1 is GTSNPN and CDR2 SVGIG (reference sequence). The CDR3 bases are TGTGCCTGGAGTGGACTGGGCAGAGCCAAAAACATTCAGTACTTC. Amino acid sequence: CAWSGLGRAKNIQYF.

The chain couples TRBV27 to TRBJ2-3; 8 bases align to TRBD1. CDR3 length equals 15 residues. V lost 9 bases and J lost 0; bases outside the gene matches: 8. The germline V gene encodes CDR1 MNHEY and CDR2 SMNVEV (reference sequence). Here the CDR3 DNA reads TGTGCCAGTCGGACAGGGACACTAAGCACAGATACGCAGTATTTT. Its protein product is CASRTGTLSTDTQYF.

This clone occurred once. The chain uses TRBV28 and TRBJ2-7; TRBD1 matches at 8 bases. From germline, CDR1 is MDHEN and CDR2 SYDVKM. Trimming took 8 bases from V and 0 from J; bases not matched to a gene: 9. This CDR3 is built from 15 residues. CDR3 coding DNA: TGTGCCAGCTCCTCGATGACAGGGGCCTCCTACGAGCAGTACTTC. It is translated as CASSSMTGASYEQYF.

The rearrangement joins TRBV29-1 to TRBJ2-2, with a weak D call TRBD2 (5 bases). Germline CDR1 is SQVTM and CDR2 is ANQGSEA. Trimming stripped 6 bases from V and 0 bases from J, with 14 bases between. The CDR3 contains 15 residues. The CDR3 loop is CSVPIIASNTGELFF. The CDR3 DNA is TGCAGCGTCCCAATAATAGCGTCGAACACCGGGGAGCTGTTTTTT.

This rearrangement joins TRBV5-5 to TRBJ2-3, with 7 bases that match TRBD2. From germline, CDR1 is SGHKS and CDR2 YYEKEE (reference sequence). CDR3 length equals 15 residues. V was clipped by 4 bases and J by 0 bases; unmatched bases: 5. The CDR3 spells CASSVSGFSTDTQYF. DNA for the CDR3: TGTGCCAGCAGCGTTAGCGGGTTTAGCACAGATACGCAGTATTTT.

This chain connects TRBV28 to TRBJ1-4; D might be TRBD1 (5 bases). Per the germline V gene, CDR1 is MDHEN and CDR2 is SYDVKM. The CDR3 has 14 residues. V dropped 5 bases and J dropped 7 bases, with 14 bases sitting between them. In nucleotides, the CDR3 is TGTGCCAGCAGTGGGACGGGTGTGGTTGAAAAACTGTTTTTT. Its translation is CASSGTGVVEKLFF.

This clone was counted a few times. The V and J genes are TRBV29-1 and TRBJ2-7, with 10 bases identical to TRBD1. The V and J ends lost 4 bases and 5 bases, in that order; junction bases with no gene match: 8. Germline CDR1 SQVTM, CDR2 ANQGSEA. The CDR3 length is 14 residues. CDR3 sequence (DNA): TGCAGCGTTGGGGGGACAGGGGCTTTTAACGAGCAGTACTTC. Encoded protein: CSVGGTGAFNEQYF.

This clone was counted only a few times. The CDR3 is CASRRTTSTDTQYF. CDR3 coding DNA: TGCGCCAGCAGGCGGACGACTAGCACAGATACGCAGTATTTT. The V gene is TRBV5-1, the J gene TRBJ2-3; D not certain. The CDR3 covers 14 residues. With 5 bases removed from V and 0 bases from J, the gap between germline ends came to 10 bases. CDR1 is SGHRS and CDR2 is YFSETQ in the germline V gene.

The gene calls are TRBV28 and TRBJ1-1; TRBD1 is a possible D gene (6 bases). The V gene's germline CDR1 is MDHEN and CDR2 SYDVKM. CDR3 length: 17 amino acids. Trimming stripped 0 bases from V and 3 bases from J, with 17 bases between. The CDR3: CASSLWAFGTKDTEAFF. DNA of the CDR3: TGTGCCAGCAGTTTATGGGCCTTCGGGACAAAGGACACTGAAGCTTTCTTT.

This chain joins TRBV5-1 and TRBJ2-1; possibly TRBD2 for D (7 bases). CDR1 is SGHRS and CDR2 is YFSETQ in the germline V gene. The CDR3 has 16 amino acids. Between the trimmed V and J ends, which lost 5 bases and 0 bases, there was a span of 15 bases. CDR3 in amino acids: CASSLTRGGSYNEQFF. The CDR3 DNA sequence: TGCGCCAGCAGTCTGACTAGGGGGGGCTCCTACAATGAGCAGTTCTTC.

The DNA of the CDR3 is TGTGCCAGCAGTGAACAGGGGGGCCTTAATCAGCCCCAGCATTTT. Its translation: CASSEQGGLNQPQHF. The rearrangement joins TRBV6-1 to TRBJ1-5, with 7 nucleotides matching TRBD1. After removal of 2 bases from V and 4 bases from J, the junction contained 5 bases not matched to a gene. The CDR3 has 15 amino acids. The germline V gene encodes CDR1 MNHNS and CDR2 SASEGT.

This clone occurred once. The chain carries TRBV9 and TRBJ2-4; 15 bases align to TRBD2. Losses at the gene ends were 0 bases for V and 6 bases for J; bases not matched to a gene: 4. In germline, CDR1 is SGDLS, CDR2 YYNGEE. The CDR3 contains 17 residues. The CDR3 spells CASSVGGLAGGGNIQYF. In DNA form, the CDR3 reads TGTGCCAGCAGCGTAGGAGGACTAGCGGGAGGGGGAAACATTCAGTACTTC.

The rearrangement uses TRBV29-1 and TRBJ2-3; D remains ambiguous. In germline, CDR1 is SQVTM, CDR2 ANQGSEA. Trimming left V 3 bases short and J 10 bases short, with 8 bases between. This CDR3 is 10 amino acids long. This chain's CDR3 is CSVEVGPQYF. In DNA, the CDR3 is TGCAGCGTTGAGGTCGGACCGCAGTATTTT.

The CDR3 reads CASSPGEVEQFF. The CDR3 nucleotides read TGTGCCAGCAGCCCGGGAGAGGTTGAGCAGTTCTTC. The chain has TRBV5-4 and TRBJ2-1; TRBD2 is a possible D gene (6 bases). The CDR3 is 12 residues long. V was pared by 4 bases and J by 9 bases, with 11 bases between. Germline V gives CDR1 SGHNT, CDR2 YYREEE (reference sequence).

This chain uses TRBV4-1 with TRBJ2-1; tentative D call: TRBD2 (5 bases). There are 13 residues in the CDR3. Germline lookup yields CDR1 MGHRA and CDR2 YSYEKL. Trimming stripped 0 bases from V and 8 bases from J, with 8 bases between. CDR3 DNA: TGCGCCAGCAGCCAAGAAGACGGGGATGAGCAGTTCTTC. Amino acid sequence: CASSQEDGDEQFF.

The chain recombines TRBV19 with TRBJ2-4; D is possibly TRBD1 (6 bases). Trimming took 3 bases from V and 4 from J, leaving 22 bases between them. The CDR3 loop spans 18 amino acids. From germline, CDR1 is LNHDA and CDR2 SQIVND (reference sequence). CDR3 protein: CASSMAKVGDTTKNIQYF. The CDR3 coding sequence is TGTGCCAGTAGTATGGCGAAGGTGGGGGACACCACAAAAAACATTCAGTACTTC.

The chain recombines TRBV6-5 with TRBJ1-4, with TRBD1 identical over 8 bases. The CDR3 totals 15 residues. Germline V gene lookup returns CDR1 MNHEY and CDR2 SVGAGI. Unmatched junction bases numbered 6, after V lost 6 bases and J lost 3 bases. CDR3: CASRSDREANEKLFF. The DNA for the CDR3 is TGTGCCAGCAGATCGGACAGGGAGGCTAATGAAAAACTGTTTTTT.

The V call is TRBV6-1, the J call TRBJ2-3; 10 bases are a match to TRBD2. V was clipped by 7 bases and J by 4 bases; unmatched bases: 8. The CDR3 is made up of 15 amino acids. CDR1 and CDR2 from the germline V gene are MNHNS and SASEGT. CDR3 sequence (DNA): TGTGCCAGCACTTCCCTAGCGGGAGAACCAGATACGCAGTATTTT. Translation gives CASTSLAGEPDTQYF.

V is TRBV2 and J is TRBJ1-5; 8 bases fit TRBD1. CDR1 and CDR2 (germline): SNHLY, FYNNEI. The CDR3 is 15 amino acids. After removal of 5 bases from V and 7 bases from J, the junction contained 10 bases not matched to a gene. CDR3 region: CASSPFQGARQPQHF. CDR3 in DNA: TGTGCCAGCAGTCCTTTCCAGGGGGCTCGCCAGCCCCAGCATTTT.

The J gene is TRBJ2-1, the V gene TRBV19; D remains ambiguous. There are 13 residues in the CDR3. The germline V and J ends were trimmed by 2 bases and 8 bases, with 10 bases remaining between them. The germline CDR1 and CDR2 sequences are LNHDA and SQIVND (reference sequence). CDR3 sequence: CASSIWSLDEQFF. DNA of the CDR3: TGTGCCAGTAGTATATGGTCCCTCGATGAGCAGTTCTTC.

The V gene is TRBV7-2, the J gene TRBJ2-6; D uncertain. V shed 5 bases and J shed 0 bases, with 17 bases lying between them. Per the germline V gene, CDR1 is SGHTA and CDR2 is FQGNSA. The CDR3 runs 18 residues. The chain's CDR3 is CASSPLLRSRSGANVLTF. CDR3 in DNA: TGTGCCAGCAGCCCTCTTCTACGGAGCCGCTCTGGGGCCAACGTCCTGACTTTC.

V gene TRBV5-4 combines with J gene TRBJ1-2; D possibly corresponds to TRBD1 (6 bases). V was cut by 4 bases and J by 2 bases, with 15 bases left in between. Per the germline V gene, CDR1 is SGHNT and CDR2 is YYREEE (reference sequence). The CDR3 runs 15 residues. CDR3 coding DNA: TGTGCCAGCAGCCGTGACACAGGGCAGAACTATGGCTACACCTTC. It codes for CASSRDTGQNYGYTF.